These 23 T cell receptor beta chains originate from one sample sequenced in a study of shared clonotypes between healthy human individuals. The method was immunoSEQ multiplex PCR; TCRdb's version includes in-frame clones alone and lacks a portion of them. This sample yields about 460,000 clones, of which over 60% are seen a single time; about 12% belongs to the top ten. Sequences were obtained from PBMCs. All receptors derive from a middle-aged woman in good health. Some clones in this sample may be carry-over from other donors' samples.

The chain employs TRBV5-1 and TRBJ2-3, with a weak D call TRBD2 (6 bases). Trimming removed 2 bases at V and 5 bases at J, with 12 bases between. Germline CDR1 is SGHRS and CDR2 is YFSETQ. The length of the CDR3 is 14 residues. This CDR3 reads CASSFAQGGDTQYF. The CDR3 DNA follows: TGCGCCAGCAGCTTTGCCCAGGGAGGAGATACGCAGTATTTT.

The CDR3 region is CASSLGVAETQYF. CDR3 nucleotides: TGTGCCAGCAGCCTCGGAGTTGCAGAGACCCAGTACTTC. J is TRBJ2-5 and V is TRBV7-9; D gene ambiguous. Per germline, CDR1 SEHNR and CDR2 FQNEAQ (reference sequence). V was trimmed by 5 bases and J by 4 bases, leaving 11 bases between them. CDR3 length: 13 residues.

The V and J genes are TRBV5-1 and TRBJ2-3; D ambiguous. Trimming removed 3 bases at V and 6 bases at J, with 14 bases between. The CDR3 totals 14 residues. CDR1 is SGHRS and CDR2 is YFSETQ in the germline V gene. The CDR3 DNA follows: TGCGCCAGCAGCTCCCCCTCCGGCCGTGATACGCAGTATTTT. It encodes CASSSPSGRDTQYF.

This clone was seen a single time. A far larger clone is off by one base, so a read error is likely. The gene calls are TRBV29-1 and TRBJ2-7; a weak D match, TRBD2 (5 bases). Germline lookup yields CDR1 SQVTM and CDR2 ANQGSEA. The CDR3 covers 12 residues. CDR3 sequence (DNA): TGCAGCGTACTAGTAACCCCGTACGAGCAGCACTTC. Translated: CSVLVTPYEQHF.

A single count supports this clone. The rearrangement uses TRBV5-8 and TRBJ1-4; TRBD1 might be the D (5 bases). Germline-derived CDR1 and CDR2 are SGHTS and YDEGEE. V lost 0 bases, J lost 6 bases, and 18 bases lay in between. The CDR3 is made up of 17 amino acids. The CDR3 bases are TGTGCCAGCAGCTTGGCGTTCGGGACCCTCGGGGATGAAAAACTGTTTTTT. Its translation: CASSLAFGTLGDEKLFF.

This clone has a count of ten or more. Other DNA sequences in the sample encode the same CDR3. This chain joins TRBV6-4 and TRBJ2-3; D unclear. The CDR3 extends over 12 amino acids. Trimming left V 4 bases short and J 7 bases short, with 9 bases between. Germline V gene data show CDR1 as MRHNA and CDR2 as SNTAGT. This CDR3 is CASSADFYTQYF. CDR3 bases: TGTGCCAGCAGTGCAGACTTCTATACGCAGTATTTT.

The rearrangement joins TRBV30 to TRBJ2-3; 8 nucleotides align to TRBD1. This CDR3 has 14 amino acids. Trimming cost V 2 bases and J 5 bases; bases outside gene matches: 6. The V gene's germline CDR1 is GTSNPN and CDR2 SVGIG (reference sequence). This CDR3 reads CAWSRQGARDTQYF. In DNA, the CDR3 is TGTGCCTGGAGTAGGCAGGGGGCTAGAGATACGCAGTATTTT.

This rearrangement joins TRBV9 to TRBJ2-5, with TRBD2 matching 8 bases. Trimming cost V 4 bases and J 5 bases; bases outside gene matches: 7. The germline V gene has CDR1 SGDLS and CDR2 YYNGEE. The CDR3 is 14 amino acids. This chain's CDR3 is CASSPRTSPETQYF. CDR3 coding DNA: TGTGCCAGCAGCCCCCGGACTAGCCCCGAGACCCAGTACTTC.

The chain recombines TRBV4-3 with TRBJ2-7; either TRBD1 or TRBD2 may fit D (5 bases each). Per germline, CDR1 LGHNA and CDR2 YSLEER. The V and J ends lost 1 base and 2 bases respectively, with 18 bases between them. This CDR3 contains 17 residues. CDR3 residues: CASSQGGPGRSTYEQYF. CDR3 nucleotides: TGCGCCAGCAGCCAAGGCGGCCCGGGACGATCCACCTACGAGCAGTACTTC.

The chain uses TRBV30 and TRBJ2-5; 11 nucleotides agree with TRBD2. V lost 0 bases to trimming and J lost 5 bases; unmatched junction nucleotides: 14. This CDR3 region has 18 residues. CDR1 GTSNPN and CDR2 SVGIG come from the germline V gene (reference sequence). CDR3 DNA sequence: TGTGCCTGGAGTGTACGTCTAGGGCTAGCGGGAGGTGGGGAGACCCAGTACTTC. It yields the protein CAWSVRLGLAGGGETQYF. Looking up the rest from reference TRBV30 and TRBJ2-5 gives the full variable domain: SQTIHQWPATLVQPVGSPLSLECTVEGTSNPNLYWYRQAAGRGLQLLFYSVGIGQISSEVPQNLSASRPQDRQFILSSKKLLLSDSGFYLCAWSVRLGLAGGGETQYFGPGTRLLVL.

This rearrangement joins TRBV10-3 to TRBJ2-7, with unresolved D. Germline V gene data show CDR1 as ENHRY and CDR2 as SYGVKD. The CDR3 covers 16 residues. Trimming shortened V by 0 bases and J by 2 bases, and 14 bases separated the two germline ends. CDR3 sequence (DNA): TGTGCCATCAGTGAGTCGTTCTCGCGCACGCCCTACGAGCAGTACTTC. Translating it yields CAISESFSRTPYEQYF.

The chain has TRBV4-2 and TRBJ1-1; D perhaps matches TRBD1 (5 bases). CDR1 and CDR2 (germline): LGHNA, YNFKEQ. V was pared by 0 bases and J by 5 bases, with 10 bases between. This CDR3 region has 14 residues. CDR3 region: CASSQEGAGTEAFF. Here the CDR3 DNA reads TGTGCCAGCAGCCAAGAAGGGGCCGGGACTGAAGCTTTCTTT.

The chain combines TRBV11-2 with TRBJ1-2; 7 bases fit TRBD1. This CDR3 is 19 amino acids long. The J segment lost 5 bases and the V segment lost 2 bases, leaving 20 bases of the junction unmatched. Germline-derived CDR1 and CDR2 are SGHAT and FQNNGV. DNA of the CDR3: TGTGCCAGCAGCTTAAAGTGGCCCCAGGGGCGCAGGGGGGAGTATGGCTACACCTTC. This gives the protein CASSLKWPQGRRGEYGYTF.

The genes are TRBV5-4 and TRBJ1-4; TRBD1 matches 9 bases. This CDR3 has 16 amino acids. The V segment lost 3 bases and the J segment 3 bases; nucleotides outside the gene matches: 6. The germline V gene encodes CDR1 SGHNT and CDR2 YYREEE (reference sequence). The CDR3 coding sequence is TGTGCCAGCAGCTCCCGACAGGGGGGGTCTAATGAAAAACTGTTTTTT. It encodes CASSSRQGGSNEKLFF.

The gene calls are TRBV15 and TRBJ2-5; 8 bases are shared with TRBD1. The CDR3 is 15 residues long. V gave up 5 bases and J gave up 2 bases; unmatched junction bases: 7. CDR1 and CDR2 (germline): LNHNV, YYDKDF (reference sequence). In DNA, the CDR3 is TGTGCCACCAGCCCTCGGACAGGGTGGCAAGAGACCCAGTACTTC. Protein product: CATSPRTGWQETQYF.

J is TRBJ2-2 and V is TRBV5-1; 7 bases map to TRBD1. The CDR3 has 17 residues. With V trimmed by 4 bases and J by 2 bases, 11 bases remained unmatched. Germline V lookup: CDR1 SGHRS, CDR2 YFSETQ. In DNA form, the CDR3 reads TGCGCCAGCAGCGTTGGGCCCACAGGGGCCAACACCGGGGAGCTGTTTTTT. It specifies CASSVGPTGANTGELFF.

CDR3 loop: CASRRDSFEEQYF. CDR3 in DNA: TGTGCCAGCAGACGGGACAGTTTCGAAGAGCAGTACTTC. V and J are TRBV6-5 and TRBJ2-7; 7 bases align to TRBD1. Looked up from germline, CDR1 is MNHEY and CDR2 is SVGAGI. The CDR3 loop spans 13 amino acids. After removal of 6 bases from V and 7 bases from J, the junction contained 9 bases not matched to a gene.

As regards this clone: This sequence is one base from a far larger clone and is likely a read error. The chain links TRBV5-1 to TRBJ1-1; D perhaps matches TRBD1 (5 bases). V was cut by 4 bases and J by 6 bases, with 13 bases left in between. Germline V lookup: CDR1 SGHRS, CDR2 YFSETQ. The CDR3 is 13 residues long. CDR3 sequence reads: CASSADTYAEAFF. CDR3 sequence (DNA): TGCGCCAGCAGCGCGGACACGTACGCTGAAGCTTTCTTT.

The genes are TRBV6-5 and TRBJ1-4, with 11 bases lining up with TRBD1. The germline V gene encodes CDR1 MNHEY and CDR2 SVGAGI. The CDR3 has 16 residues. J gave up 8 bases and V 0 bases, and 5 bases lay outside the gene matches. The CDR3 nucleotides are TGTGCCAGCAGTTACTCGACGGACAGGGGGCGCGAAAAACTGTTTTTT. Amino acids: CASSYSTDRGREKLFF.

The V and J genes are TRBV11-1 and TRBJ1-1; D is unresolved. The germline CDR1 and CDR2 sequences are SGHAT and FQDESV (reference sequence). The V gene lost 5 bases and the J gene lost 4 bases, with 20 bases spanning the gap. This CDR3 comprises 16 residues. CDR3 sequence: CASSHSSHTGPTEAFF. The CDR3 DNA reads as TGTGCCAGCAGCCACAGCTCCCATACCGGGCCCACTGAAGCTTTCTTT.

The rearrangement uses TRBV7-9 and TRBJ1-5; 7 nucleotides align to TRBD1. This CDR3 has 14 residues. Germline assignment: CDR1 SEHNR and CDR2 FQNEAQ (reference sequence). Germline trimming cut 5 bases from V and 4 bases from J; bases unmatched to any gene: 5. CDR3 in DNA: TGTGCCAGCAGCCCTCAGGGGGGGAATCAGCCCCAGCATTTT. As protein: CASSPQGGNQPQHF.

This clone was seen only once. The gene calls are TRBV29-1 and TRBJ2-7; 10 bases fit TRBD1. Germline V gene sequence: CDR1 SQVTM, CDR2 ANQGSEA. V was clipped by 5 bases and J by 2 bases; unmatched bases: 3. This CDR3 has 13 amino acids. CDR3 in amino acids: CSVRGTGAYEQYF. The CDR3 bases are TGCAGCGTTCGGGGGACAGGGGCCTACGAGCAGTACTTC.

The rearrangement joins TRBV27 to TRBJ1-5; possibly TRBD1 for D (6 bases). Trimming took off 3 bases at V and 5 bases at J, with 17 bases between the two ends. This CDR3 is 16 amino acids long. Germline V CDR1 and CDR2: MNHEY, SMNVEV (reference sequence). In nucleotides, the CDR3 is TGTGCCAGCAGTTTGGCTCGTGGCAGGGGATATCAGCCCCAGCATTTT. The encoded protein is CASSLARGRGYQPQHF.